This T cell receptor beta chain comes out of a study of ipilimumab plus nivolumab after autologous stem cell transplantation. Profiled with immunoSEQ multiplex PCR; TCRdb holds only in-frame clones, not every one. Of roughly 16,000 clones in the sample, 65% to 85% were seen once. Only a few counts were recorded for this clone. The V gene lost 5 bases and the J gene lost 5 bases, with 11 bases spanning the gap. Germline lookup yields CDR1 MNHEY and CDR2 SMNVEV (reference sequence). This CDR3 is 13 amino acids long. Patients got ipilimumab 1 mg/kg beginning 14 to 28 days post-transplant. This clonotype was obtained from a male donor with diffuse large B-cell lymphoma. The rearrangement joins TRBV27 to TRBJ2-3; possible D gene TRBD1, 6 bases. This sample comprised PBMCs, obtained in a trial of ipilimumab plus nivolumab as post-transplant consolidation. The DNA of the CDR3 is TGTGCCAGCAGTAACAGGGATTTAGATACGCAGTATTTT. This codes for CASSNRDLDTQYF.